These 11 T cell receptor beta chains were sequenced from one sample in a study of CD4+ T cells in melanoma. Only in-frame clones appear in the TCRdb table, and some are missing; sequencing was by immunoSEQ multiplex PCR. The data contain nearly 50,000 clones, 75% to 90% of them singletons. The sample consisted of peripheral blood. The origin of the receptors is a human donor with melanoma.

This rearrangement joins TRBV5-1 to TRBJ1-1; 8 bases fit TRBD1. The CDR3 is made up of 16 amino acids. V lost 0 bases to trimming and J lost 0 bases; unmatched junction nucleotides: 4. The germline V gene encodes CDR1 SGHRS and CDR2 YFSETQ. This chain's CDR3 is CASSLDNRGVNTEAFF. The CDR3 DNA sequence: TGCGCCAGCAGCTTGGATAACAGGGGGGTGAACACTGAAGCTTTCTTT.

V and J are TRBV6-1 and TRBJ1-2, with D hard to call. Germline V gene sequence: CDR1 MNHNS, CDR2 SASEGT. The CDR3 is 13 residues long. The germline V and J ends were trimmed by 6 bases and 2 bases, with 10 bases remaining between them. CDR3 coding DNA: TGTGCCAGCAGGGGAGGGTCCAACTATGGCTACACCTTC. Protein product: CASRGGSNYGYTF.

The genes are TRBV10-3 and TRBJ2-1; D remains ambiguous. Trimming removed 8 bases at V and 9 bases at J, with 11 bases between. The V gene's germline CDR1 is ENHRY and CDR2 SYGVKD. The CDR3 sequence is 11 residues long. CDR3 in amino acids: CAIGETVEQFF. The CDR3 bases are TGTGCCATCGGGGAAACTGTTGAGCAGTTCTTC.

The gene calls are TRBV6-6 and TRBJ2-3; possible D gene TRBD1, 5 bases. The V end was cut by 4 bases, the J end by 5 bases, with 10 bases between. Germline V gives CDR1 MNHNY, CDR2 SVGAGI (reference sequence). The CDR3 contains 13 residues. The CDR3 loop reads CASSLPQGDTQYF. In nucleotides, the CDR3 is TGTGCCAGCAGTTTACCCCAGGGAGATACGCAGTATTTT.

The chain has TRBV5-1 and TRBJ1-2, with D maybe TRBD1 (6 bases). V was shortened by 4 bases and J by 8 bases, with 18 bases between the two germline ends. The CDR3 is 14 residues long. Germline V gene lookup returns CDR1 SGHRS and CDR2 YFSETQ. CDR3 sequence reads: CASSAARGRFGYTF. CDR3 nucleotide sequence: TGCGCCAGCAGCGCGGCCCGGGGGCGCTTCGGCTACACCTTC.

The rearrangement links TRBV6-6 to TRBJ2-2; D call uncertain. Germline CDR1 and CDR2: MNHNY and SVGAGI (reference sequence). This CDR3 has 12 residues. The V gene lost 5 bases and the J gene lost 3 bases, with 4 bases spanning the gap. The CDR3 DNA reads as TGTGCCAGCAGTGTATACACCGGGGAGCTGTTTTTT. Amino acids: CASSVYTGELFF.

V gene TRBV5-1 combines with J gene TRBJ2-7; 11 bases are a match to TRBD2. Germline-derived CDR1 and CDR2 are SGHRS and YFSETQ. The CDR3 is 14 amino acids. Losses at the gene ends were 0 bases for V and 7 bases for J; bases not matched to a gene: 3. The CDR3 protein is CASSLGLAGGEQYF. CDR3 nucleotides: TGCGCCAGCAGCTTGGGCCTAGCGGGGGGTGAGCAGTACTTC.

The rearrangement uses TRBV7-2 and TRBJ2-5, with 8 nucleotides matching TRBD2. Germline CDR1 is SGHTA and CDR2 is FQGNSA. J was trimmed by 5 bases and V by 3 bases; bases with no gene match: 8. The CDR3 runs 15 residues. Here the CDR3 DNA reads TGTGCCAGCAGCTTTAGGCGGGGGGTCGGGGAGACCCAGTACTTC. It encodes CASSFRRGVGETQYF.

The V gene is TRBV4-1, the J gene TRBJ2-1, with D perhaps matching TRBD2 (5 bases). Trimming removed 4 bases at V and 0 bases at J, with 13 bases between. The germline gives CDR1 MGHRA, CDR2 YSYEKL. This CDR3 contains 16 residues. This chain's CDR3 is CASSPPGKSSYNEQFF. The CDR3 region has the DNA TGCGCCAGCAGCCCCCCGGGAAAGAGCTCCTACAATGAGCAGTTCTTC.

This clone was seen a single time. J is TRBJ2-5 and V is TRBV18; D is uncertain. Per the germline V gene, CDR1 is KGHSH and CDR2 is LQKENI. V was trimmed by 0 bases and J by 3 bases, leaving 2 bases between them. The CDR3 length is 12 residues. Here the CDR3 reads CASSPPEETQYF. CDR3 sequence (DNA): TGTGCCAGCTCACCACCGGAAGAGACCCAGTACTTC.

The chain carries TRBV5-1 and TRBJ2-2, with 7 bases aligning to TRBD2. V was pared by 3 bases and J by 4 bases, with 6 bases of the junction left unmatched. The CDR3 consists of 15 residues. Per germline, CDR1 SGHRS and CDR2 YFSETQ. CDR3: CASSWVGGSTGELFF. The CDR3 DNA reads TGCGCCAGCAGCTGGGTCGGGGGGAGCACCGGGGAGCTGTTTTTT.